The text below deals with one TCR beta chain. Its specificity is not known. The record originates from a study of blood T cells in healthy people across ages. The second PCR ran about 6 to 11 cycles with a sample-barcoded 5' primer and J-beta primers. From the 5' RACE reads, TCRdb called clonotypes with MiXCR, one entry per CDR3 protein. The sample carries almost 1 million distinct CDR3 sequences, about 51% recorded once. With V trimmed by 3 bases and J by 2 bases, 8 bases remained unmatched. The CDR3 runs 16 residues. Looked up from germline, CDR1 is SGHKS and CDR2 is YYEKEE (reference sequence). Study results and caveats: Across the age range, TCR beta diversity per million T cells fell in a roughly linear way.

The origin of this receptor is a woman aged 55-70 years in good health. The chain is built from TRBV5-5 and TRBJ2-3; 8 bases map to TRBD2. The sample consisted of blood. The CDR3 nucleotides are TGTGCCAGCAGCTACAAGGCTAGCGGGCTCACAGATACGCAGTATTTT. Protein sequence: CASSYKASGLTDTQYF. The full variable domain, completed using reference TRBV5-5 and TRBJ2-3, is DAGVTQSPTHLIKTRGQQVTLRCSPISGHKSVSWYQQVLGQGPQFIFQYYEKEERGRGNFPDRFSARQFPNYSSELNVNALLLGDSALYLCASSYKASGLTDTQYFGPGTRLTVL.